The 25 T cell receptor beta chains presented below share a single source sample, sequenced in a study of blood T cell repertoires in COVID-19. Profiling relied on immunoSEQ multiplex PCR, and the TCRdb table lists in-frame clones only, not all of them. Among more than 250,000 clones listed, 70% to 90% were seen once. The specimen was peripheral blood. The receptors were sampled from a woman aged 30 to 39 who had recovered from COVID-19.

CDR3 sequence reads: CASSAWGGARTNTGELFF. Here the CDR3 DNA reads TGTGCCAGCAGCGCGTGGGGAGGGGCGAGAACGAACACCGGGGAGCTGTTTTTT. The chain has TRBV11-3 and TRBJ2-2; 7 nucleotides line up with TRBD2. CDR1 is SGHNT and CDR2 is YENEEA in the germline V gene. V was clipped by 5 bases and J by 0 bases; unmatched bases: 12. There are 18 residues in the CDR3.

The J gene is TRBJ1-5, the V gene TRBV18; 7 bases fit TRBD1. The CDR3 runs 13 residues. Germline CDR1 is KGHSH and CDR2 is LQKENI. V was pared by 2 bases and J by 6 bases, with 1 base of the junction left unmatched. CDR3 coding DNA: TGTGCCAGCTCACCAGGGACAGCTCAGCCCCAGCATTTT. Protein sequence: CASSPGTAQPQHF.

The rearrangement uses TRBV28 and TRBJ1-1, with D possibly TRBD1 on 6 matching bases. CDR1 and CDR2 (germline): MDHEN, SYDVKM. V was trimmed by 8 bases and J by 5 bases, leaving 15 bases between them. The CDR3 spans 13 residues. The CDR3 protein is CASLDSRRTEAFF. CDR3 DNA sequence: TGTGCCAGCCTGGACAGTCGGCGGACTGAAGCTTTCTTT. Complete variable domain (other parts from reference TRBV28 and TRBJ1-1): DVKVTQSSRYLVKRTGEKVFLECVQDMDHENMFWYRQDPGLGLRLIYFSYDVKMKEKGDIPEGYSVSREKKERFSLILESASTNQTSMYLCASLDSRRTEAFFGQGTRLTVV.

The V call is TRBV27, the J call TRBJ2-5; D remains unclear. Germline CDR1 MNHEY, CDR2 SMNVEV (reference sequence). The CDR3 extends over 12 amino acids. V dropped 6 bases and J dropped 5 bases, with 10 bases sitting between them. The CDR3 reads CASSPFGETQYF. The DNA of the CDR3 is TGTGCCAGCAGCCCGTTCGGGGAGACCCAGTACTTC.

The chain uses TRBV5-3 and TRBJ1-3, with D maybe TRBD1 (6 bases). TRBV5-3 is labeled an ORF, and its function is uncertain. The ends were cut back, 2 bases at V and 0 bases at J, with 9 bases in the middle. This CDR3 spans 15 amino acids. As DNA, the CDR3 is TGTGCCAGAAGCTTCACAGGGCACTCTGGAAACACCATATATTTT. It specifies CARSFTGHSGNTIYF.

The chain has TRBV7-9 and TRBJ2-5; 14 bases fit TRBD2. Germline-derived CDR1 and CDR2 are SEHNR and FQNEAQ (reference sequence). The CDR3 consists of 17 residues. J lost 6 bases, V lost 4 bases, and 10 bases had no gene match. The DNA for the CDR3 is TGTGCCAGCAGCTGGCCCCCCGGGACTAGCGGGGGAAAGACCCAGTACTTC. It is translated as CASSWPPGTSGGKTQYF. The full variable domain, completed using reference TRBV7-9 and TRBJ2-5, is DTGVSQNPRHKITKRGQNVTFRCDPISEHNRLYWYRQTLGQGPEFLTYFQNEAQLEKSRLLSDRFSAERPKGSFSTLEIQRTEQGDSAMYLCASSWPPGTSGGKTQYFGPGTRLLVL.

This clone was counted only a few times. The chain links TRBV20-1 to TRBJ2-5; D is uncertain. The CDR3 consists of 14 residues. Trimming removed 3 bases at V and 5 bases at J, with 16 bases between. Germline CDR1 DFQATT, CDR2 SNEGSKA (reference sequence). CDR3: CSASRALGRETQYF. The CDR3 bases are TGCAGTGCTAGTAGAGCATTGGGCCGGGAGACCCAGTACTTC.

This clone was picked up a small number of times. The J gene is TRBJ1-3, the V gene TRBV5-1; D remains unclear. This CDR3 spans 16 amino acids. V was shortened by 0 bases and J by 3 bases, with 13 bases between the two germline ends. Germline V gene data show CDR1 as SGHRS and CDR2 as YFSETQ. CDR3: CASSLAGSTYGNTIYF. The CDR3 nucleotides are TGCGCCAGCAGCTTGGCAGGCAGTACCTATGGAAACACCATATATTTT. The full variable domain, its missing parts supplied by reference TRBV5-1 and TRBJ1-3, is KAGVTQTPRYLIKTRGQQVTLSCSPISGHRSVSWYQQTPGQGLQFLFEYFSETQRNKGNFPGRFSGRQFSNSRSEMNVSTLELGDSALYLCASSLAGSTYGNTIYFGEGSWLTVV.

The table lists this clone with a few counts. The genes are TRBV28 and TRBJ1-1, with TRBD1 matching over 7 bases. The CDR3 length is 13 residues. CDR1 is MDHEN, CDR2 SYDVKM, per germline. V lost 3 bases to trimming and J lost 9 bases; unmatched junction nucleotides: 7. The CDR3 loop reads CASSFQDRVKAFF. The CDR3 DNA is TGTGCCAGCAGTTTCCAAGACAGGGTTAAAGCTTTCTTT.

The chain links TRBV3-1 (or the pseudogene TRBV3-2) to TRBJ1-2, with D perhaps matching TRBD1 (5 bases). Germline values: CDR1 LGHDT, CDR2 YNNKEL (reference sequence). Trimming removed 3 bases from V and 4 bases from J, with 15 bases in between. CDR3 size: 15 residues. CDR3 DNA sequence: TGTGCCAGCAGCCATTCACCGGGACTGATCTATGGCTACACCTTC. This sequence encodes CASSHSPGLIYGYTF.

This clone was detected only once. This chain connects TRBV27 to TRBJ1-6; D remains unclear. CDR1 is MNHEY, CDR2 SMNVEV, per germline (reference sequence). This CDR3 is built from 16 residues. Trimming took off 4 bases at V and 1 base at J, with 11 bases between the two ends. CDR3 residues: CASSSESGSYNSPLHF. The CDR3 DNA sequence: TGTGCCAGCAGTTCGGAATCGGGTTCCTATAATTCACCCCTCCACTTT.

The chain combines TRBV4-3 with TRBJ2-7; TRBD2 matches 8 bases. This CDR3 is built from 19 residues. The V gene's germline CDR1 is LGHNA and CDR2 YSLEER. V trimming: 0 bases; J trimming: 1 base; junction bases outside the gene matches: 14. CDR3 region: CASSQEQVVASGRSYEQYF. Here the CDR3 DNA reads TGCGCCAGCAGCCAAGAACAGGTGGTTGCTAGCGGGCGATCCTACGAGCAGTACTTC.

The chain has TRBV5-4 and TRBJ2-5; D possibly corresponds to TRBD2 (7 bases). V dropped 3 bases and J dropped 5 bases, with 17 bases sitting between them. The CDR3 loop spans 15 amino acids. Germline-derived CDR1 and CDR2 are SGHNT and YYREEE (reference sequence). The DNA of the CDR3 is TGTGCCAGCAGCTGGCGGGGGCCGGGTGCGGAGACCCAGTACTTC. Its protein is CASSWRGPGAETQYF.

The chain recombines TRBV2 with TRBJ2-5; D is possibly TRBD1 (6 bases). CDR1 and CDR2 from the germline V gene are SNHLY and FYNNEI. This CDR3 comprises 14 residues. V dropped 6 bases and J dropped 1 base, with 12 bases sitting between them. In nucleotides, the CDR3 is TGTGCCAGCAGCCCTACAGGGTTCCAAGAGACCCAGTACTTC. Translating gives CASSPTGFQETQYF.

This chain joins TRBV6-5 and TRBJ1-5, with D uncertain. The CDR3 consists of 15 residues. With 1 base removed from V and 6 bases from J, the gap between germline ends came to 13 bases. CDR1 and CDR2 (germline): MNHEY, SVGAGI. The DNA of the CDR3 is TGTGCCAGCAGTTACTTGAGGGAGAGGAGTCAGCCCCAGCATTTT. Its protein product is CASSYLRERSQPQHF.

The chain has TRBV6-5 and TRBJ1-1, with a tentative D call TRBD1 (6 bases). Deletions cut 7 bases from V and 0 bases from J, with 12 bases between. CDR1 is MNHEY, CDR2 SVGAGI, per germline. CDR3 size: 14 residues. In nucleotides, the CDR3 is TGTGCCAGCAAAAACGACAGGTTGAACACTGAAGCTTTCTTT. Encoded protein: CASKNDRLNTEAFF.

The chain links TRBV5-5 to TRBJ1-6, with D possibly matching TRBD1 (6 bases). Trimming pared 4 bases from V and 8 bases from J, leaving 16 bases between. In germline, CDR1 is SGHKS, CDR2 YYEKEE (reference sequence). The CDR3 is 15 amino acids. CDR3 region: CASSLTDRTDSPLHF. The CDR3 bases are TGTGCCAGCAGCCTGACCGACAGGACAGATTCACCCCTCCACTTT.

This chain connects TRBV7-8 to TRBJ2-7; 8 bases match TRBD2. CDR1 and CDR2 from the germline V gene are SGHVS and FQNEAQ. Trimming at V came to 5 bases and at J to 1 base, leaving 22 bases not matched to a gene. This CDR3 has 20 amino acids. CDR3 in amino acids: CASSPRISPPRGGFSYEQYF. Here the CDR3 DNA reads TGTGCCAGCAGCCCCCGGATATCTCCGCCCCGGGGGGGATTTTCCTACGAGCAGTACTTC.

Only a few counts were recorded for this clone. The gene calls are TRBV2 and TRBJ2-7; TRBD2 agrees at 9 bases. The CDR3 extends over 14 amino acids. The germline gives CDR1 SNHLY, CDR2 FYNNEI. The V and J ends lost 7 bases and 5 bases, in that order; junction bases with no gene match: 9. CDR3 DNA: TGTGCCAGCACGAGCGGGAGGCGTCTGAACGAGCAGTACTTC. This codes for CASTSGRRLNEQYF.

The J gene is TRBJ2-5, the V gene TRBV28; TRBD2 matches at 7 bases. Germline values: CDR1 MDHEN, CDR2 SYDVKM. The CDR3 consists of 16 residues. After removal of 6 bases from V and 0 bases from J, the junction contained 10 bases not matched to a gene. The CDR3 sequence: CASSSWGGSYQETQYF. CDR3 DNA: TGTGCCAGCAGCTCGTGGGGGGGGAGCTACCAAGAGACCCAGTACTTC.

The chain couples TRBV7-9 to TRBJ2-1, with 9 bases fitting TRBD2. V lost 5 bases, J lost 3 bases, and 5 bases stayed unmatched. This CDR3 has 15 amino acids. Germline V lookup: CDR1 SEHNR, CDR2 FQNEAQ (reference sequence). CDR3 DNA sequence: TGTGCCAGCAGCCGACTAGCGGCGCACTACAATGAGCAGTTCTTC. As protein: CASSRLAAHYNEQFF.

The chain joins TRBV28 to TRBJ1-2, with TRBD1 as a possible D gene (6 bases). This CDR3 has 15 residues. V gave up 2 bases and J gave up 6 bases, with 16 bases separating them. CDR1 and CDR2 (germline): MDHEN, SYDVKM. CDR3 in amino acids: CASSLPGQLSHGYTF. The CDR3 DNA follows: TGTGCCAGCAGTTTACCCGGACAGCTTTCTCATGGCTACACCTTC.

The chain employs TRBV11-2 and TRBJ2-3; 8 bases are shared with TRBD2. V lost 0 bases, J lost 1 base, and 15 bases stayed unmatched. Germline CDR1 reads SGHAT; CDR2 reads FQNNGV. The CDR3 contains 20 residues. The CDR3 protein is CASSLDPAGVFLEGTDTQYF. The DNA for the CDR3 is TGTGCCAGCAGCTTAGATCCAGCGGGGGTTTTCTTGGAGGGCACAGATACGCAGTATTTT.

The DNA for the CDR3 is TGCAGCGTTGAAACAGGGGAAGACGGCTACACCTTC. Translating it yields CSVETGEDGYTF. This chain uses TRBV29-1 with TRBJ1-2, with 7 bases matching TRBD1. The ends lost 2 bases at V and 8 bases at J; junction bases unmatched: 5. The V gene's germline CDR1 is SQVTM and CDR2 ANQGSEA. The CDR3 is made up of 12 amino acids.

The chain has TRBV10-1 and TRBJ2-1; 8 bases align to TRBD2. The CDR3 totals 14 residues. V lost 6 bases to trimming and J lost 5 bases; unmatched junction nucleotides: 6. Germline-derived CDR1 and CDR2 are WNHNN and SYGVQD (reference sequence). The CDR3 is CASSPPGGHNEQFF. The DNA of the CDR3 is TGCGCCAGCAGCCCCCCGGGAGGGCACAATGAGCAGTTCTTC.